The 5 T cell receptor beta chains below all came from one sample that was sequenced in a study of blood T cell repertoires in COVID-19. Libraries were prepared by immunoSEQ multiplex PCR; TCRdb keeps only in-frame clonotypes and omits some of them. Among approximately 320,000 clones listed, about 82% were seen once. Sequencing was carried out using peripheral blood. These receptors all come from a human donor in a cohort sampled during active COVID-19.

This clone has only one observation. This chain uses TRBV19 with TRBJ1-1; D is uncertain. The CDR3 consists of 13 residues. The germline V and J ends were trimmed by 5 bases and 7 bases, with 14 bases remaining between them. Germline-derived CDR1 and CDR2 are LNHDA and SQIVND (reference sequence). The CDR3 spells CASSPRGALEAFF. CDR3 in DNA: TGTGCCAGTAGTCCCCGGGGAGCCCTTGAAGCTTTCTTT.

The chain recombines TRBV11-2 with TRBJ1-3; D ambiguous. Per the germline V gene, CDR1 is SGHAT and CDR2 is FQNNGV. V gave up 6 bases and J gave up 5 bases, with 8 bases separating them. The CDR3 spans 12 residues. CDR3 amino acids: CASSPFRNTIYF. In DNA form, the CDR3 reads TGTGCCAGCAGTCCCTTTCGAAACACCATATATTTT.

CDR3 in amino acids: CASSETTWQTTGELFF. The CDR3, as DNA: TGTGCCAGCAGTGAAACGACTTGGCAGACCACCGGGGAGCTGTTTTTT. V usage is TRBV6-1 and J usage is TRBJ2-2; D is unclear. V lost 2 bases to trimming and J lost 4 bases, with 14 bases between them. This CDR3 has 16 amino acids. Germline CDR1 is MNHNS and CDR2 is SASEGT.

The J gene is TRBJ2-2, the V gene TRBV3-1 (or the pseudogene TRBV3-2); 13 bases line up with TRBD2. V shed 3 bases, J shed 1 base, and the junction held 2 bases outside the gene matches. The CDR3 has 17 amino acids. The germline V gene has CDR1 LGHDT and CDR2 YNNKEL (reference sequence). The CDR3 DNA follows: TGTGCCAGCAGCCAGACTAGCGGGGGGCAGAACACCGGGGAGCTGTTTTTT. Protein product: CASSQTSGGQNTGELFF.

The rearrangement uses TRBV19 and TRBJ1-5, with D unresolved. The CDR3 totals 15 residues. Germline CDR1 and CDR2: LNHDA and SQIVND (reference sequence). Trimming left V 4 bases short and J 0 bases short, with 10 bases between. CDR3 region: CASSTQSHSNQPQHF. The DNA for the CDR3 is TGTGCCAGTAGTACGCAGTCTCATAGCAATCAGCCCCAGCATTTT. The entire variable domain, with the rest obtained from reference TRBV19 and TRBJ1-5, is as follows: DGGITQSPKYLFRKEGQNVTLSCEQNLNHDAMYWYRQDPGQGLRLIYYSQIVNDFQKGDIAEGYSVSREKKESFPLTVTSAQKNPTAFYLCASSTQSHSNQPQHFGDGTRLSIL.